The present T cell receptor (beta chain) was sequenced within a study of radiotherapy plus CTLA-4 blockade in lung cancer. This clone was seen more than once but under ten times. Germline trimming cut 6 bases from V and 5 bases from J; bases unmatched to any gene: 11. The CDR3 consists of 15 residues. Germline V gene lookup returns CDR1 MDHEN and CDR2 SYDVKM. Profiling relied on immunoSEQ multiplex PCR, and the TCRdb table lists in-frame clones only, not all of them. The sample shows under 20,000 clones, more than 75% of them seen only once. The receptor comes from a human donor with non-small cell lung cancer whose response to radiotherapy plus ipilimumab could not be evaluated. The source material was peripheral blood, sampled from a patient treated with radiotherapy plus ipilimumab. The rearrangement joins TRBV28 to TRBJ2-5; TRBD2 agrees at 8 bases. This chain's CDR3 is CASRSGRGAVETQYF. In DNA form, the CDR3 reads TGTGCCAGCAGGTCAGGGCGGGGGGCAGTGGAGACCCAGTACTTC.